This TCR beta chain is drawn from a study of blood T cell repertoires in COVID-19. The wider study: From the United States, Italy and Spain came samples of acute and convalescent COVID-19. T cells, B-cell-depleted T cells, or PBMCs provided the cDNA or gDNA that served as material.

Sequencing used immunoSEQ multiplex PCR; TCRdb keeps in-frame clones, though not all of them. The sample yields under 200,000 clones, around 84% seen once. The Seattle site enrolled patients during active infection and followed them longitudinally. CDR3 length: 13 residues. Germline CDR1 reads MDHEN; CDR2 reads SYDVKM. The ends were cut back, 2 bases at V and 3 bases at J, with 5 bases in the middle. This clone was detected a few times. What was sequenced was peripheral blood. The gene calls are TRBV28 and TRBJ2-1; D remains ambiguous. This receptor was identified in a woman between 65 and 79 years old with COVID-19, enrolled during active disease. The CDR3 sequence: CASSLIGYNEQFF. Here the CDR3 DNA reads TGTGCCAGCAGTTTAATCGGCTACAATGAGCAGTTCTTC.